This entry concerns a single TCR beta chain. The data are from a study of blood T cell repertoires in COVID-19. Method: immunoSEQ multiplex PCR; TCRdb's copy keeps in-frame clones and lacks some. This sample has more than 200,000 clones, with 85% to 90% found just once. This CDR3 comprises 12 residues. Germline CDR1 is LNHDA and CDR2 is SQIVND (reference sequence). The V gene end was trimmed by 7 bases and the J gene end by 8 bases; junction bases not matched to a gene: 5. This TCR derives from a man aged 50-59 years with COVID-19, enrolled during active disease. The sample was peripheral blood. This chain uses TRBV19 with TRBJ2-4; 7 bases align to TRBD1. CDR3 sequence: CASKQGIDIQYF. The CDR3 nucleotides read TGTGCCAGTAAACAGGGGATAGACATTCAGTACTTC.